What follows are 26 T cell receptor beta chains derived from one specimen sequenced in a study of blood T cell repertoires in COVID-19. Libraries were prepared by immunoSEQ multiplex PCR; TCRdb keeps only in-frame clonotypes and omits some of them. The table lists fewer than 75,000 clones, more than 75% of them singletons, with approximately 6.9% in the top ten. Source material: peripheral blood. Receptors were obtained from a man aged 60 to 75 with active or convalescent COVID-19.

This chain uses TRBV18 with TRBJ1-3, with D perhaps matching TRBD1 (6 bases). The V end was cut by 5 bases, the J end by 2 bases, with 16 bases between. Germline V gives CDR1 KGHSH, CDR2 LQKENI. The CDR3 is made up of 16 amino acids. The CDR3 DNA sequence: TGTGCCAGCTCATCGGACAGTCCCACGGCTGGAAACACCATATATTTT. Its protein product is CASSSDSPTAGNTIYF.

J is TRBJ2-3 and V is TRBV3-1 (or the pseudogene TRBV3-2); 9 nucleotides line up with TRBD2. The CDR3 totals 15 residues. The V gene's germline CDR1 is LGHDT and CDR2 YNNKEL (reference sequence). After removal of 4 bases from V and 4 bases from J, the junction contained 6 bases not matched to a gene. The CDR3 here is CASSPASGVSDTQYF. The DNA for the CDR3 is TGTGCCAGCAGCCCCGCTAGCGGGGTATCAGATACGCAGTATTTT.

As for this clone: Other DNA sequences in the same sample also yield this CDR3. This chain connects TRBV6-5 to TRBJ2-1; 8 nucleotides line up with TRBD1. This CDR3 has 16 residues. Germline V gives CDR1 MNHEY, CDR2 SVGAGI. The V and J ends lost 0 bases and 1 base, in that order; junction bases with no gene match: 2. The CDR3 region is CASSYSDRGSYNEQFF. CDR3 in DNA: TGTGCCAGCAGTTACTCAGACAGGGGTTCCTACAATGAGCAGTTCTTC.

The chain recombines TRBV24-1 with TRBJ1-5; no clear D gene. The CDR3 length is 14 residues. The germline gives CDR1 KGHDR, CDR2 SFDVKD. Trimming left V 5 bases short and J 0 bases short, with 7 bases between. The CDR3, as DNA: TGTGCCACCAGTGCTGGCACTAGCAATCAGCCCCAGCATTTT. Its protein is CATSAGTSNQPQHF.

The chain couples TRBV20-1 to TRBJ2-7; D might be TRBD1 (6 bases). V shed 3 bases and J shed 5 bases, with 8 bases lying between them. CDR3 length: 11 amino acids. The germline CDR1 and CDR2 sequences are DFQATT and SNEGSKA (reference sequence). The DNA for the CDR3 is TGCAGTGCTAGGGCAGGGGACGAGCAGTACTTC. Its translation: CSARAGDEQYF.

This clone appeared a single time. The chain recombines TRBV2 with TRBJ1-2; 9 bases are a match to TRBD1. Germline V gene data show CDR1 as SNHLY and CDR2 as FYNNEI. The CDR3 length is 13 residues. The J segment lost 8 bases and the V segment lost 7 bases, leaving 8 bases of the junction unmatched. The CDR3, as DNA: TGTGCCAGCAATGACAGGGGGTTGGTCGGCTACACCTTC. Protein: CASNDRGLVGYTF.

The chain carries TRBV7-9 and TRBJ2-3; TRBD2 matches at 13 bases. Germline trimming cut 5 bases from V and 2 bases from J; bases unmatched to any gene: 7. CDR1 SEHNR and CDR2 FQNEAQ come from the germline V gene (reference sequence). CDR3 length: 17 amino acids. As DNA, the CDR3 is TGTGCCAGCAGCCCCACTAGCGGGAGGGCGTCCACAGATACGCAGTATTTT. Translation: CASSPTSGRASTDTQYF.

The rearrangement joins TRBV28 to TRBJ1-4; D remains unclear. Germline lookup yields CDR1 MDHEN and CDR2 SYDVKM. The CDR3 is made up of 11 amino acids. V was cut by 7 bases and J by 8 bases, with 8 bases left in between. CDR3 amino acids: CASTSREKLFF. CDR3 coding DNA: TGTGCCAGCACCTCTAGGGAAAAACTGTTTTTT.

This chain connects TRBV15 to TRBJ1-6, with TRBD1 matching over 9 bases. Germline V CDR1 and CDR2: LNHNV, YYDKDF (reference sequence). The CDR3 consists of 15 residues. V gave up 4 bases and J gave up 5 bases; unmatched junction bases: 3. Written as DNA, the CDR3 is TGTGCCACCAGCAAGGGACAGGGCCATAATTCACCCCTCCACTTT. It translates to CATSKGQGHNSPLHF.

The rearrangement joins TRBV6-1 to TRBJ1-1; 7 bases fit TRBD1. V lost 2 bases and J lost 0; bases outside the gene matches: 3. The germline V gene encodes CDR1 MNHNS and CDR2 SASEGT. This CDR3 is 15 amino acids long. CDR3 loop: CASSEQGQMNTEAFF. In nucleotides, the CDR3 is TGTGCCAGCAGTGAACAGGGACAGATGAACACTGAAGCTTTCTTT.

The chain uses TRBV2 and TRBJ1-5, with D perhaps matching TRBD1 (5 bases). This CDR3 has 17 amino acids. Trimming took off 6 bases at V and 5 bases at J, with 23 bases between the two ends. Germline V lookup: CDR1 SNHLY, CDR2 FYNNEI. CDR3 sequence: CASSLSTGSPLHQPQHF. The DNA of the CDR3 is TGTGCCAGCAGCCTTTCTACAGGATCCCCTCTCCATCAGCCCCAGCATTTT.

This chain joins TRBV18 and TRBJ1-2; tentative D call: TRBD1 (5 bases). The CDR3 is 16 amino acids. V was shortened by 3 bases and J by 2 bases, with 16 bases between the two germline ends. Germline V gene lookup returns CDR1 KGHSH and CDR2 LQKENI. In nucleotides, the CDR3 is TGTGCCAGCTCACCTACCGCGGGGCCGGGGAACTATGGCTACACCTTC. This translates into CASSPTAGPGNYGYTF. Based on the CDR3 plus reference TRBV18 and TRBJ1-2, the full variable domain is NAGVMQNPRHLVRRRGQEARLRCSPMKGHSHVYWYRQLPEEGLKFMVYLQKENIIDESGMPKERFSAEFPKEGPSILRIQQVVRGDSAAYFCASSPTAGPGNYGYTFGSGTRLTVV.

The V call is TRBV4-1, the J call TRBJ2-3; D call uncertain. Germline CDR1 is MGHRA and CDR2 is YSYEKL. The CDR3 sequence is 15 residues long. The V end was cut by 4 bases, the J end by 0 bases, with 11 bases between. The DNA of the CDR3 is TGCGCCAGCAGCCTGCGGTTAACTAGCACAGATACGCAGTATTTT. Its translation is CASSLRLTSTDTQYF.

The J gene is TRBJ1-5, the V gene TRBV2, with TRBD1 as a possible D gene (5 bases). The ends were cut back, 8 bases at V and 3 bases at J, with 14 bases in the middle. Germline V gene sequence: CDR1 SNHLY, CDR2 FYNNEI. There are 14 residues in the CDR3. The CDR3 loop reads CASRDWGINQPQHF. The CDR3 bases are TGTGCCAGCCGGGACTGGGGTATCAATCAGCCCCAGCATTTT.

The V call is TRBV2, the J call TRBJ2-5, with a tentative D call TRBD2 (6 bases). V was shortened by 5 bases and J by 4 bases, with 11 bases between the two germline ends. The CDR3 is made up of 13 amino acids. CDR1 is SNHLY and CDR2 is FYNNEI in the germline V gene. This CDR3 is CASSSRAGETQYF. DNA of the CDR3: TGTGCCAGCAGTTCCAGAGCGGGAGAGACCCAGTACTTC. Combining the CDR3 with reference TRBV2 and TRBJ2-5 gives the whole variable domain EPEVTQTPSHQVTQMGQEVILRCVPISNHLYFYWYRQILGQKVEFLVSFYNNEISEKSEIFDDQFSVERPDGSNFTLKIRSTKLEDSAMYFCASSSRAGETQYFGPGTRLLVL.

This clone was found once. The chain links TRBV27 to TRBJ1-2, with D tentatively TRBD1 (6 bases). The CDR3 runs to 13 residues. Germline CDR1 MNHEY, CDR2 SMNVEV (reference sequence). V gave up 5 bases and J gave up 8 bases, with 15 bases separating them. The CDR3 region is CASSRKQGDGYTF. The CDR3 nucleotides are TGTGCCAGCAGTCGGAAACAGGGTGACGGCTACACCTTC.

This chain joins TRBV20-1 and TRBJ1-2; D unclear. V lost 6 bases, J lost 3 bases, and 8 bases lay in between. Germline values: CDR1 DFQATT, CDR2 SNEGSKA (reference sequence). This CDR3 has 11 amino acids. In DNA form, the CDR3 reads TGCAGTGCCGTGGACTACTATGGCTACACCTTC. Its protein is CSAVDYYGYTF.

The chain is built from TRBV10-3 and TRBJ2-7; tentatively, D is TRBD2 (5 bases). Trimming shortened V by 4 bases and J by 6 bases, and 16 bases separated the two germline ends. Germline CDR1 and CDR2: ENHRY and SYGVKD. This CDR3 is built from 14 residues. The CDR3 region is CAISGTSGSGEQYF. CDR3 nucleotide sequence: TGTGCCATCAGTGGAACTAGTGGCTCAGGCGAGCAGTACTTC.

The chain couples TRBV20-1 to TRBJ2-1; TRBD2 aligns across 11 bases. Germline lookup yields CDR1 DFQATT and CDR2 SNEGSKA (reference sequence). The CDR3 loop spans 11 amino acids. V trimming: 6 bases; J trimming: 15 bases; junction bases outside the gene matches: 7. In nucleotides, the CDR3 is TGCAGTGCCCCACTAGCGGGAGTTTGGTTCTTC. This codes for CSAPLAGVWFF.

This chain links TRBV3-1 (or the pseudogene TRBV3-2) with TRBJ2-2; 8 positions match TRBD1. Germline CDR1 is LGHDT and CDR2 is YNNKEL (reference sequence). The CDR3 is made up of 14 amino acids. V was clipped by 2 bases and J by 6 bases; unmatched bases: 2. As DNA, the CDR3 is TGTGCCAGCAGCCAAACAGGGGGTCCCGGGGAGCTGTTTTTT. It is translated as CASSQTGGPGELFF.

Notes on this clone: At one boundary the junction diverges from the germline segment, which might be a read error. The chain combines TRBV7-2 with TRBJ2-7, with D maybe TRBD2 (6 bases). Germline CDR1 and CDR2: SGHTA and FQGNSA. The CDR3 consists of 14 residues. CDR3 sequence: CASSLTSISNEQYF. CDR3 nucleotides: TGTGCCAGCAGCCTAACTAGCATCTCCAACGAGCAGTACTTC.

This sequence joins TRBV5-5 and TRBJ2-7; TRBD1 might be the D (5 bases). V shed 7 bases and J shed 5 bases, with 13 bases lying between them. Per the germline V gene, CDR1 is SGHKS and CDR2 is YYEKEE (reference sequence). The CDR3 totals 12 residues. The CDR3 DNA is TGTGCCAGCTCCCCATTGGACAACGAGCAGTACTTC. Protein sequence: CASSPLDNEQYF.

V gene TRBV4-1 combines with J gene TRBJ2-5; D ambiguous. The CDR3 loop spans 13 amino acids. Trimming pared 2 bases from V and 2 bases from J, leaving 6 bases between. CDR1 and CDR2 from the germline V gene are MGHRA and YSYEKL. The chain's CDR3 is CASSQFLQETQYF. The CDR3 DNA reads as TGCGCCAGCAGCCAATTTTTACAAGAGACCCAGTACTTC.

The CDR3 reads CASSIREQGIRNTEAFF. The CDR3 region has the DNA TGTGCCAGCAGTATACGGGAGCAGGGAATCAGAAACACTGAAGCTTTCTTT. The rearrangement joins TRBV6-2 or TRBV6-3 to TRBJ1-1; maybe TRBD1 (5 bases). The V gene lost 5 bases and the J gene lost 2 bases, with 21 bases spanning the gap. This CDR3 is built from 17 residues. Germline CDR1 and CDR2: MNHEY and SVGEGT.

This clone was observed once. This rearrangement joins TRBV7-2 to TRBJ2-2, with TRBD2 as a possible D gene (5 bases). This CDR3 spans 16 amino acids. CDR1 is SGHTA, CDR2 FQGNSA, per germline. V dropped 5 bases and J dropped 4 bases, with 17 bases sitting between them. The CDR3 spells CASSIPGGPSTGELFF. DNA of the CDR3: TGTGCCAGCAGCATTCCGGGCGGGCCCAGCACCGGGGAGCTGTTTTTT.

V and J are TRBV5-1 and TRBJ2-5, with a possible D match to TRBD2 (6 bases). Germline V gene lookup returns CDR1 SGHRS and CDR2 YFSETQ. CDR3 length: 16 amino acids. Trimming took off 0 bases at V and 7 bases at J, with 19 bases between the two ends. The CDR3 DNA reads TGCGCCAGCAGCTTGGCCTTGACTAGTAGCGGCGGGACCCAGTACTTC. Translating gives CASSLALTSSGGTQYF.